The source of this T cell receptor beta chain is a study of blood T cell repertoires in COVID-19. The CDR3 totals 13 residues. The V and J ends lost 1 base and 2 bases respectively, with 5 bases between them. The germline CDR1 and CDR2 sequences are LGHNT and FRNRAP. Generated by immunoSEQ multiplex PCR, the TCRdb table keeps only in-frame clones and is missing some. The table shows 200,000 to 250,000 clones, with under 85% occurring only once. This clone has a handful of counts. The sequencing sample was made of peripheral blood. V gene TRBV12-5 combines with J gene TRBJ2-5; no firm D call. This TCR came from a human donor in a cohort sampled during active COVID-19. The CDR3, as DNA: TGTGCTAGTGGTTTGGATCCGCAAGAGACCCAGTACTTC. This sequence encodes CASGLDPQETQYF.